This TCR beta chain was recovered during a study of blood T cell repertoires in COVID-19. Germline V gene sequence: CDR1 WSHSY, CDR2 SAAADI. V dropped 4 bases and J dropped 2; count of bases not matched to a gene: 4. The CDR3 length is 15 residues. The repertoire was sequenced with immunoSEQ multiplex PCR; TCRdb's copy has only in-frame clones and lacks some. The table lists approximately 80,000 clones, around 85% of them singletons. The chain recombines TRBV10-2 with TRBJ2-5; 10 nucleotides align to TRBD2. The sample was peripheral blood. The clonotype originates from a woman aged 80 or over with COVID-19, enrolled during active disease. CDR3: CASSGQAGGQETQYF. Here the CDR3 DNA reads TGCGCCAGCAGTGGTCAAGCGGGAGGGCAAGAGACCCAGTACTTC.